The 23 T cell receptor beta chains below all came from one sample that was sequenced in a study of OX40 agonist ivuxolimab in advanced cancers. Here immunoSEQ multiplex PCR was the method, and the copy in TCRdb shows in-frame clones only, minus some. The sample carries under 20,000 clones, roughly 78% recorded once. Sequences were derived from CD4+ or CD8+ T cells sorted from blood, sampled in a trial of the OX40 agonist ivuxolimab. These receptors were taken from an adult with an advanced solid tumor such as melanoma, head and neck, liver or kidney cancer.

The chain recombines TRBV7-3 with TRBJ2-1; 10 bases agree with TRBD2. The CDR3 loop spans 15 amino acids. Trimming cost V 5 bases and J 7 bases; bases outside gene matches: 8. CDR1 is SGHTA, CDR2 FQGTGA, per germline. The CDR3 here is CASSPAGGPRNEQFF. In DNA, the CDR3 is TGTGCCAGCAGCCCAGCGGGAGGGCCGAGGAATGAGCAGTTCTTC. The entire variable domain, with the rest obtained from reference TRBV7-3 and TRBJ2-1, is as follows: GAGVSQTPSNKVTEKGKYVELRCDPISGHTALYWYRQSLGQGPEFLIYFQGTGAADDSGLPNDRFFAVRPEGSVSTLKIQRTERGDSAVYLCASSPAGGPRNEQFFGPGTRLTVL.

This sequence joins TRBV5-6 and TRBJ2-1, with 7 bases matching TRBD1. This CDR3 spans 14 amino acids. The V gene's germline CDR1 is SGHDT and CDR2 YYEEEE. V dropped 1 base and J dropped 10; count of bases not matched to a gene: 8. DNA for the CDR3: TGTGCCAGCAGCTTGTCGGCTCGAGGGGGCGAGCAGTTCTTC. It specifies CASSLSARGGEQFF.

The chain couples TRBV27 to TRBJ2-1; D may correspond to TRBD1 or TRBD2 (6 bases each). V shed 4 bases and J shed 2 bases, with 15 bases lying between them. The CDR3 length is 16 residues. CDR1 is MNHEY, CDR2 SMNVEV, per germline (reference sequence). The CDR3 region has the DNA TGTGCCAGCAGTTGGGGGGCGGGGCTCCCCTACAATGAGCAGTTCTTC. It translates to CASSWGAGLPYNEQFF.

This clone occurred once. J is TRBJ1-3 and V is TRBV27; 8 bases align to TRBD1. This CDR3 comprises 16 residues. V dropped 5 bases and J dropped 0; count of bases not matched to a gene: 6. Germline CDR1 and CDR2: MNHEY and SMNVEV (reference sequence). This CDR3 is CASSHRTGLSGNTIYF. The CDR3 bases are TGTGCCAGCAGTCATAGGACAGGGCTCTCTGGAAACACCATATATTTT.

This clone is labeled as medium-sized. J is TRBJ1-2 and V is TRBV5-4; no clear D gene. This CDR3 is built from 14 residues. With 0 bases removed from V and 5 bases from J, the gap between germline ends came to 11 bases. Germline V gene data show CDR1 as SGHNT and CDR2 as YYREEE (reference sequence). The CDR3: CASSLAGGWYGYTF. CDR3 bases: TGTGCCAGCAGCTTGGCAGGAGGGTGGTATGGCTACACCTTC.

This sequence joins TRBV28 and TRBJ2-2, with D tentatively TRBD1 or TRBD2 (6 bases each). Trimming shortened V by 5 bases and J by 0 bases, and 19 bases separated the two germline ends. The length of the CDR3 is 18 residues. Per germline, CDR1 MDHEN and CDR2 SYDVKM. DNA of the CDR3: TGTGCCAGCAGTCACCCCCGGGGGCCCATCCCGAACACCGGGGAGCTGTTTTTT. This translates into CASSHPRGPIPNTGELFF.

This chain connects TRBV5-1 to TRBJ1-3; D gene uncertain. The V gene's germline CDR1 is SGHRS and CDR2 YFSETQ. The V end was cut by 0 bases, the J end by 0 bases, with 7 bases between. The CDR3 loop spans 15 amino acids. The CDR3 here is CASSLDSTSGNTIYF. CDR3 sequence (DNA): TGCGCCAGCAGCTTGGATTCGACCTCTGGAAACACCATATATTTT.

The J gene is TRBJ2-3, the V gene TRBV7-9; 12 bases are shared with TRBD2. The CDR3 length is 17 residues. J was trimmed by 2 bases and V by 3 bases; bases with no gene match: 6. From germline, CDR1 is SEHNR and CDR2 FQNEAQ (reference sequence). This CDR3 reads CASSFGLAGSYTDTQYF. CDR3 DNA sequence: TGTGCCAGCAGCTTTGGACTAGCGGGGTCCTACACAGATACGCAGTATTTT.

The chain uses TRBV2 and TRBJ2-7; D unresolved. The CDR3 length is 14 residues. Germline V lookup: CDR1 SNHLY, CDR2 FYNNEI. V lost 0 bases to trimming and J lost 7 bases, with 13 bases between them. The CDR3 region is CASSEALAAREQYF. The DNA of the CDR3 is TGTGCCAGCAGTGAAGCGCTTGCCGCCCGAGAGCAGTACTTC.

There are a few counts of this clone. The chain carries TRBV9 and TRBJ2-1; 9 nucleotides match TRBD1. Trimming cost V 5 bases and J 4 bases; bases outside gene matches: 7. In germline, CDR1 is SGDLS, CDR2 YYNGEE. The CDR3 length is 15 residues. CDR3 coding DNA: TGTGCCAGCAGTCCTACAGGGGGCGCTTACAATGAGCAGTTCTTC. Translating it yields CASSPTGGAYNEQFF. The variable domain in full, with the rest retrieved from reference TRBV9 and TRBJ2-1, is DSGVTQTPKHLITATGQRVTLRCSPRSGDLSVYWYQQSLDQGLQFLIQYYNGEERAKGNILERFSAQQFPDLHSELNLSSLELGDSALYFCASSPTGGAYNEQFFGPGTRLTVL.

This clone occurred once. The CDR3 region is CASSVTSAANYGYTF. CDR3 nucleotides: TGTGCCAGCAGCGTAACGAGTGCAGCTAACTATGGCTACACCTTC. J is TRBJ1-2 and V is TRBV9; D is ambiguous. Trimming took 1 base from V and 0 from J, leaving 10 bases between them. This CDR3 region has 15 residues. Per the germline V gene, CDR1 is SGDLS and CDR2 is YYNGEE.

J is TRBJ1-1 and V is TRBV2, with D possibly being TRBD1 (5 bases). The germline CDR1 and CDR2 sequences are SNHLY and FYNNEI. CDR3 length: 13 amino acids. Trimming cost V 3 bases and J 4 bases, with 9 bases left between them. The CDR3 sequence: CASSDRVITEAFF. The CDR3 nucleotides are TGTGCCAGCAGTGACAGGGTGATCACTGAAGCTTTCTTT. Using reference TRBV2 and TRBJ1-1 for the parts outside the CDR3, the full variable domain is EPEVTQTPSHQVTQMGQEVILRCVPISNHLYFYWYRQILGQKVEFLVSFYNNEISEKSEIFDDQFSVERPDGSNFTLKIRSTKLEDSAMYFCASSDRVITEAFFGQGTRLTVV.

This clone was found a few times. This chain uses TRBV4-1 with TRBJ1-2; no clear D. V lost 1 base and J 3 bases, leaving 6 bases between the germline ends. Per germline, CDR1 MGHRA and CDR2 YSYEKL. This CDR3 is built from 13 residues. Here the CDR3 DNA reads TGCGCCAGCAGCCAAGTTGGCGACTATGGCTACACCTTC. Amino acid sequence: CASSQVGDYGYTF.

This clone was observed a handful of times. The V gene is TRBV20-1, the J gene TRBJ1-2; D remains ambiguous. This CDR3 has 9 residues. Germline V gene sequence: CDR1 DFQATT, CDR2 SNEGSKA (reference sequence). The ends were cut back, 5 bases at V and 7 bases at J, with 5 bases in the middle. CDR3 nucleotides: TGCAGTGCTGGCATTGGCTACACCTTC. Protein product: CSAGIGYTF.

J is TRBJ2-5 and V is TRBV27; D not resolved. Germline loops: CDR1 MNHEY, CDR2 SMNVEV (reference sequence). The V end lost 11 bases, the J end lost 5 bases, and 15 bases lay between the germline ends. The CDR3 extends over 12 amino acids. CDR3 DNA: TGTGCCGCTGGGATGTTCCGGGAGACCCAGTACTTC. Translated, it gives CAAGMFRETQYF.

The rearrangement uses TRBV7-9 and TRBJ2-2; 14 nucleotides agree with TRBD2. The CDR3 is 18 amino acids. Germline values: CDR1 SEHNR, CDR2 FQNEAQ (reference sequence). The ends lost 5 bases at V and 3 bases at J; junction bases unmatched: 8. DNA of the CDR3: TGTGCCAGCAGCACCCGACTAGCGGGAGGGCCGCACACCGGGGAGCTGTTTTTT. It is translated as CASSTRLAGGPHTGELFF.

The genes are TRBV30 and TRBJ1-2; 9 positions match TRBD1. With V trimmed by 3 bases and J by 4 bases, 3 bases remained unmatched. The germline CDR1 and CDR2 sequences are GTSNPN and SVGIG (reference sequence). This CDR3 contains 13 residues. The CDR3 nucleotides are TGTGCCTGGAGGGGACAGGGAGGCTATGGCTACACCTTC. Translated: CAWRGQGGYGYTF.

The CDR3 bases are TGTGCCAGCAGCTTAGCGACTAGCGGGAGCCTCGGGACCGGGGAGCTGTTTTTT. Its translation: CASSLATSGSLGTGELFF. The chain joins TRBV7-6 to TRBJ2-2; TRBD2 agrees at 12 bases. The CDR3 consists of 18 residues. Trimming at V came to 0 bases and at J to 5 bases, leaving 7 bases not matched to a gene. Germline V gene data show CDR1 as SGHVS and CDR2 as FNYEAQ.

This sequence joins TRBV14 and TRBJ2-3; TRBD1 or TRBD2 may be the D gene (5 bases each). The germline V gene has CDR1 SGHDN and CDR2 FVKESK. Trimming shortened V by 0 bases and J by 2 bases, and 9 bases separated the two germline ends. This CDR3 comprises 15 residues. The CDR3 reads CASSQELGVTDTQYF. Written as DNA, the CDR3 is TGTGCCAGCAGCCAAGAGCTGGGGGTCACAGATACGCAGTATTTT.

The chain links TRBV28 to TRBJ2-2, with TRBD2 identical over 10 bases. The germline V gene encodes CDR1 MDHEN and CDR2 SYDVKM. This CDR3 spans 16 amino acids. The V and J ends lost 5 bases and 4 bases, in that order; junction bases with no gene match: 7. The CDR3 here is CASSPQREGLTGELFF. CDR3 nucleotide sequence: TGTGCCAGCAGTCCTCAGCGGGAGGGCCTCACCGGGGAGCTGTTTTTT.

The rearrangement links TRBV29-1 to TRBJ2-2; 9 positions agree with TRBD2. V was clipped by 3 bases and J by 2 bases; unmatched bases: 4. The CDR3 spans 15 residues. Germline CDR1 SQVTM, CDR2 ANQGSEA. CDR3 in amino acids: CSVDLAGLNTGELFF. CDR3 bases: TGCAGCGTTGACCTAGCGGGGTTAAACACCGGGGAGCTGTTTTTT.

V and J are TRBV11-1 and TRBJ1-1; a weak D match, TRBD1 (6 bases). Germline loops: CDR1 SGHAT, CDR2 FQDESV (reference sequence). V was shortened by 5 bases and J by 5 bases, with 18 bases between the two germline ends. This CDR3 spans 15 amino acids. CDR3 DNA: TGTGCCAGCAGCCACCGCGTAAGGGGGGAAACTGAAGCTTTCTTT. As protein: CASSHRVRGETEAFF. Supplemented by reference TRBV11-1 and TRBJ1-1, the full variable domain reads EAEVAQSPRYKITEKSQAVAFWCDPISGHATLYWYRQILGQGPELLVQFQDESVVDDSQLPKDRFSAERLKGVDSTLKIQPAELGDSAMYLCASSHRVRGETEAFFGQGTRLTVV.

V usage is TRBV9 and J usage is TRBJ2-1; possible D gene TRBD2, 5 bases. The V end was cut by 4 bases, the J end by 4 bases, with 18 bases between. The CDR3 length is 16 residues. CDR1 and CDR2 from the germline V gene are SGDLS and YYNGEE. The CDR3 DNA reads TGTGCCAGCAGCTTCGGGGTGGCCCCTCAATACAATGAGCAGTTCTTC. The encoded protein is CASSFGVAPQYNEQFF. Together with reference TRBV9 and TRBJ2-1, the CDR3 gives the full variable domain: DSGVTQTPKHLITATGQRVTLRCSPRSGDLSVYWYQQSLDQGLQFLIQYYNGEERAKGNILERFSAQQFPDLHSELNLSSLELGDSALYFCASSFGVAPQYNEQFFGPGTRLTVL.